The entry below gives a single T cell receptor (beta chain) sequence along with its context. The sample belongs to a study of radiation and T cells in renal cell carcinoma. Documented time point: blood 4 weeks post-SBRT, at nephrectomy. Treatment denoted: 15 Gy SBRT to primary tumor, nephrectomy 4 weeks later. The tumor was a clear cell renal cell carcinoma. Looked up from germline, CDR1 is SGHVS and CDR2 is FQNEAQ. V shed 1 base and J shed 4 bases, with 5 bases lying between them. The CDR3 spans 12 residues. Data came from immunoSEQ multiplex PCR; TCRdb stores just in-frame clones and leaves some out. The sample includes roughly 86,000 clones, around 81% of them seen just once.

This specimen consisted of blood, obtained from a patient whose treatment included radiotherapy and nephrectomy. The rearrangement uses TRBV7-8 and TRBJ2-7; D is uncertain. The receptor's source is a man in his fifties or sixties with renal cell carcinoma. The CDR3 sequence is CASSLDQYEQYF. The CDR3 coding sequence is TGTGCCAGCAGCTTAGACCAGTACGAGCAGTACTTC.